This entry lists 2 T cell receptor beta chains sequenced from one sample in a study of shared clonotypes between healthy human individuals (dated by TCRdb to about 2020). Receptor libraries were prepared by the immunoSEQ multiplex PCR assay. TCRdb retrieved this table from immuneACCESS and kept in-frame rearrangements only. Not all clones are present; in checked studies, unresolved V genes account for under half, and no reason is known for the remainder. The sample includes over 2 million clones, with roughly 94% observed a single time. The biggest ten clones account for 0.1% to 0.15% of the sample. The sequenced sample consisted of naive CD4+ T cells sorted from blood. The cell subset or site label of this sample denotes: CD45RA+ positively selected. These receptors all stem from a man between 18 and 29 years old in good health.

The chain carries TRBV27 and TRBJ1-2; no definite D call. Trimming shortened V by 0 bases and J by 1 base, and 9 bases separated the two germline ends. The CDR3 length is 15 residues. Per the germline V gene, CDR1 is MNHEY and CDR2 is SMNVEV (reference sequence). CDR3 DNA sequence: TGTGCCAGCAGTTTATCCCGGAACAGTAACTATGGCTACACCTTC. Its translation is CASSLSRNSNYGYTF.

V gene TRBV5-4 combines with J gene TRBJ2-2, with D hard to call. CDR1 is SGHNT, CDR2 YYREEE, per germline (reference sequence). V dropped 4 bases and J dropped 3 bases, with 13 bases sitting between them. The CDR3 runs 15 residues. This chain's CDR3 is CASSRKQVDTGELFF. In nucleotides, the CDR3 is TGTGCCAGCAGCCGGAAGCAGGTGGACACCGGGGAGCTGTTTTTT.